The rows below give T cell receptor beta chains drawn from one sample of a study of CD8 T cells in Susac syndrome. One entry per CDR3 protein results from TCRdb running MiXCR on the immunoSEQ multiplex PCR reads. Of about 140,000 distinct CDR3 sequences in the sample, roughly 94% were seen once. Sequencing was performed on CD8+ T cells from PBMCs. These TCRs come from a human donor with Susac syndrome. The CDR3 runs from the conserved cysteine through the conserved F or W. The D gene is left open where the match is weak. Rows give clone size only sometimes, using once, few, many, or a class for an expanded clone.

v_gene	j_gene	d_gene	abundance	CDR3nt	CDR3aa
TRBV11-2	TRBJ2-7	TRBD2	-	TGTGCCAGCAGCCTAGCGGGAGGCGTCCTGTACGAGCAGTACTTC	CASSLAGGVLYEQYF
TRBV12-3/TRBV12-4	TRBJ2-5	-	-	TGTGCCAGCAGTCGGACCCTTATTCAGGTCACTCAAGAGACCCAGTACTTC	CASSRTLIQVTQETQYF
TRBV6-2/TRBV6-3	TRBJ2-7	TRBD2	once	TGTGCCAGCAGTTACAGGGTAGCGGGAGCCCCTACCTACGAGCAGTACTTC	CASSYRVAGAPTYEQYF
TRBV9	TRBJ1-2	-	-	TGTGCCAGCAGCCCCGGGACAACTAACTATGGCTACACCTTC	CASSPGTTNYGYTF
TRBV12-5	TRBJ2-1	-	-	TGTGCTAGTGGTCCCGGGACTCCTGAGCAGTTCTTC	CASGPGTPEQFF
TRBV27	TRBJ2-7	-	-	TGTGCCAGCAGTTTAGGGCAGGGAAGCGGCGAGCAGTACTTC	CASSLGQGSGEQYF
TRBV7-8	TRBJ2-7	TRBD1	-	TGTGCCAGCAGCTTGGGCCCGGGACAGGGGGATTATGTCTCCTACGAGCAGTACTTC	CASSLGPGQGDYVSYEQYF
TRBV7-9	TRBJ2-5	-	-	TGTGCCAGCAGCTCGATCGCGGGAAAGACCCAGTACTTC	CASSSIAGKTQYF
TRBV13	TRBJ2-1	-	-	TGTGCCAGCAGCTTAGGGGCCCCCAACAATGAGCAGTTCTTC	CASSLGAPNNEQFF
TRBV11-3	TRBJ2-1	-	-	TGTGCCAGCAGCACCCGACGGGCCTCGGATGAGCAGTTCTTC	CASSTRRASDEQFF
TRBV30	TRBJ2-7	-	-	TGTGCCTGGGTGAAGACTGAAAGGGGTCGCTACGATCAGTACTTC	CAWVKTERGRYDQYF
TRBV12-3/TRBV12-4	TRBJ2-3	TRBD2	once	TGTGCCAGCAAAGGGAGGGGTAGCACAGATACGCAGTATTTT	CASKGRGSTDTQYF
TRBV9	TRBJ1-4	-	-	TGTGCCAGCAGCGTAGCCAGGGACGATGAAAAACTGTTTTTT	CASSVARDDEKLFF
TRBV5-6	TRBJ2-1	-	-	TGTGCCAGCAGCTTCACTAACAATGAGCAGTTCTTC	CASSFTNNEQFF
TRBV29-1	TRBJ1-2	-	-	TGCAGCGTTCCCCAGGATCCCTATGGCTACACCTTC	CSVPQDPYGYTF
TRBV9	TRBJ1-2	-	-	TGTGCCAGCAGCGTAGGGGGGGTAAACTATGGCTACACCTTC	CASSVGGVNYGYTF
TRBV11-1	TRBJ2-7	TRBD2	-	TGTGCCAGCAGCCCATTTGAGTATTCGGGGGGAATTGGCTACGAGCAGTACTTC	CASSPFEYSGGIGYEQYF
TRBV5-4	TRBJ2-1	-	-	TGTGCCAGCAGCTTTAATTACAATGAGCAGTTCTTC	CASSFNYNEQFF
TRBV15	TRBJ1-1	-	-	TGTGCCACCAGCAGAGGAGTCGCAACTGAAGCTTTCTTT	CATSRGVATEAFF
TRBV14	TRBJ2-7	-	-	TGTGCCAGCAGCCGAATAGACAGTATCTCCTACGAGCAGTACTTC	CASSRIDSISYEQYF
TRBV20-1	TRBJ2-2	-	-	TGCAGTGCTGGAAGGGGTGGCACCTCGAACACCGGGGAGCTGTTTTTT	CSAGRGGTSNTGELFF
TRBV6-6	TRBJ1-1	-	once	TGTGCCAGCAGGCCACAGGGAAACACTGAAGCTTTCTTT	CASRPQGNTEAFF
TRBV14	TRBJ2-5	-	-	TGTGCCAGCAGCCAATCTAGGACGAGAGTGAGGCCAGAGCGGAAAGAGACCCAGTACTTC	CASSQSRTRVRPERKETQYF
TRBV27	TRBJ2-1	-	-	TGTGCCAGCAGTTTATCAGGGGCGATCTCCTACAATGAGCAGTTCTTC	CASSLSGAISYNEQFF
TRBV4-1	TRBJ2-3	-	-	TGCGCCAGCAGTCCAGAGGAGGGCGCAGATACGCAGTATTTT	CASSPEEGADTQYF
TRBV7-3	TRBJ2-6	TRBD1	-	TGTGCCAGCAGCTCGGACAGGCCTAGCTCTGGGGCCAACGTCCTGACTTTC	CASSSDRPSSGANVLTF
TRBV9	TRBJ2-1	-	few	TGTGCCAGCAGTTCCCCAGGGTATAATGAGCAGTTCTTC	CASSSPGYNEQFF
TRBV12-3/TRBV12-4	TRBJ1-1	-	-	TGTGCCAGCCGCCGAGGGATCGGGGGCGTCACTGAAGCTTTCTTT	CASRRGIGGVTEAFF
TRBV20-1	TRBJ1-5	-	-	TGCAGTGCCGTGTACGCATGGGCCCAGCATTTT	CSAVYAWAQHF
TRBV4-1	TRBJ1-1	-	-	TGCGCCAGCAGCCAATCTGGTGGGCAGACAGAGAGTGAGAGCACTGAAGCTTTCTTT	CASSQSGGQTESESTEAFF
TRBV14	TRBJ2-7	TRBD2	once	TGTGCCAGCAGACGGGAGGGCAACGAGCAGTACTTC	CASRREGNEQYF
TRBV24-1	TRBJ2-3	-	-	TGTGCCACCAGTGATTTGCGCGACCCTAGAGCGACGGGTGACACAGATACGCAGTATTTT	CATSDLRDPRATGDTDTQYF
TRBV28	TRBJ2-3	-	-	TGTGCCAGCAGTTTGCTTGTAGATACGCAGTATTTT	CASSLLVDTQYF
TRBV27	TRBJ1-1	-	once	TGTGCCAGCAGTTTATCAGGAGACCATCCTGAAGCTTTCTTT	CASSLSGDHPEAFF
TRBV9	TRBJ1-1	-	-	TGTGCCAGCAGCCCCACGTCGGGGCTGAGCACTGAAGCTTTCTTT	CASSPTSGLSTEAFF
TRBV24-1	TRBJ2-1	TRBD2	-	TGTGCCACCAGTGATTCCCCTAGCGGGAGGCCCAACTGCTACAATGAGCAGTTCTTC	CATSDSPSGRPNCYNEQFF
TRBV7-8	TRBJ1-1	-	-	TGTGCCAGCAGCTTAGCGCAATCAGGAGCTTTCTTT	CASSLAQSGAFF
TRBV12-3/TRBV12-4	TRBJ1-1	-	-	TGTGCCAGCAGTCCGCATGAGGTACTGAACACTGAAGCTTTCTTT	CASSPHEVLNTEAFF
TRBV3-1	TRBJ2-7	TRBD2	-	TGTGCCAGCAGCCAAGGGGTACAGGGACTAGCTGGCGAGCAGTACTTC	CASSQGVQGLAGEQYF
TRBV30	TRBJ1-5	-	-	TGTGCCTGGAGAAGGGGAAGGAATCAGCCCCAGCATTTT	CAWRRGRNQPQHF
TRBV11-2	TRBJ1-2	-	-	TGTGCCAGCAGCTTCCGGCAGGGCCTTAACTATGGCTACACCTTC	CASSFRQGLNYGYTF
TRBV28	TRBJ2-5	TRBD1	-	TGTGCCAGCTTGAAGGGACAGGGGATCCAGTACTTC	CASLKGQGIQYF
TRBV15	TRBJ2-3	TRBD2	-	TGTGCCACCACCGCTAGCGGAGCGGATACGCAGTATTTT	CATTASGADTQYF
TRBV29-1	TRBJ2-2	-	-	TGCAGCGTTGACAGGGCCGAGAACACCGGGGAGCTGTTTTTT	CSVDRAENTGELFF
TRBV6-5	TRBJ2-7	TRBD1	-	TGTGCCAGCACTGGACAGGACGAGCAGTACTTC	CASTGQDEQYF
TRBV9	TRBJ2-5	-	-	TGTGCCAGCAGCGGTGGACAAGAGACCCAGTACTTC	CASSGGQETQYF
TRBV27	TRBJ2-2	-	-	TGTGCCAGCAGTTCGGGGTCGAACACCGGGGAGCTGTTTTTT	CASSSGSNTGELFF
TRBV4-1	TRBJ2-7	-	once	TGCGCCAGCAGCCGACTGACAGGCCGCTACGAGCAGTACTTC	CASSRLTGRYEQYF
TRBV5-1	TRBJ1-1	-	-	TGCGCCAGCAGCACCGGGACGGGGAACACTGAAGCTTTCTTT	CASSTGTGNTEAFF
TRBV7-8	TRBJ2-6	TRBD2	-	TGTGCCAGCAGCTTAGTGCTAGCGGGTAACTCTGGGGCCAACGTCCTGACTTTC	CASSLVLAGNSGANVLTF
TRBV4-1	TRBJ1-1	TRBD1	-	TGCGCCAGCAGCCACCCACAGGGGGATGTGAACACTGAAGCTTTCTTT	CASSHPQGDVNTEAFF
TRBV4-2	TRBJ1-5	-	-	TGTGCCAGCAGCCAGGGTTCGGATCAGCCCCAGCATTTT	CASSQGSDQPQHF
TRBV29-1	TRBJ2-1	-	-	TGCAGCGCAACCTGGGGCAATGAGCAGTTCTTC	CSATWGNEQFF